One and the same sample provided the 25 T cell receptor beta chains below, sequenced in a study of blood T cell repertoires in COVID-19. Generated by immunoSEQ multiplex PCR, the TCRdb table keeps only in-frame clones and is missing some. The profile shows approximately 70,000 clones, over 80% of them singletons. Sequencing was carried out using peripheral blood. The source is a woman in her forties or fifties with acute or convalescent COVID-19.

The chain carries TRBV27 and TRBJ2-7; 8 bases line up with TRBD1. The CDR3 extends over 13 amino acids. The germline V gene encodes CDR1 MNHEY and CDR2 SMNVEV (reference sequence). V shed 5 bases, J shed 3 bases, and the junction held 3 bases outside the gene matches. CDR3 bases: TGTGCCAGCAGTCTAACAGGGGGCTACGAGCAGTACTTC. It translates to CASSLTGGYEQYF.

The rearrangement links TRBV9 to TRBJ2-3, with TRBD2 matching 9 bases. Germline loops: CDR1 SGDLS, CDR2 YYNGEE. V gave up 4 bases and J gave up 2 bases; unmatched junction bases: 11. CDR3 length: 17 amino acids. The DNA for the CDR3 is TGTGCCAGCAGCCCCCCAGGGGTAGCGGGGGTCACAGATACGCAGTATTTT. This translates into CASSPPGVAGVTDTQYF.

In DNA form, the CDR3 reads TGTGCCAGTAGTATACAGTACACCGGGGAGCTGTTTTTT. This gives the protein CASSIQYTGELFF. The chain carries TRBV19 and TRBJ2-2; D is uncertain. The CDR3 contains 13 residues. V was shortened by 2 bases and J by 3 bases, with 4 bases between the two germline ends. Germline CDR1 LNHDA, CDR2 SQIVND (reference sequence). The full variable domain, with the rest looked up from reference TRBV19 and TRBJ2-2, is DGGITQSPKYLFRKEGQNVTLSCEQNLNHDAMYWYRQDPGQGLRLIYYSQIVNDFQKGDIAEGYSVSREKKESFPLTVTSAQKNPTAFYLCASSIQYTGELFFGEGSRLTVL.

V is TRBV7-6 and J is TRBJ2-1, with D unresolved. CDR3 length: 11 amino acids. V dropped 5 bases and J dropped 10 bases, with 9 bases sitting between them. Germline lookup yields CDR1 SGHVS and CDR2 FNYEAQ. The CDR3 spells CASSMTKEQFF. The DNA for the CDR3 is TGTGCCAGCAGCATGACAAAGGAGCAGTTCTTC.

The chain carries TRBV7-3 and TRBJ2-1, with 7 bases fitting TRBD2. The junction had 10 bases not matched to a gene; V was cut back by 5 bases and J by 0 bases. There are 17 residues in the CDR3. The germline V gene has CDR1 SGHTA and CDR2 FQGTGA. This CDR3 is CASSQTGGPSSYNEQFF. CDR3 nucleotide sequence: TGTGCCAGCAGCCAAACGGGGGGACCTAGCTCCTACAATGAGCAGTTCTTC. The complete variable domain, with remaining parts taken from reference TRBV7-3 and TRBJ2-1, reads GAGVSQTPSNKVTEKGKYVELRCDPISGHTALYWYRQSLGQGPEFLIYFQGTGAADDSGLPNDRFFAVRPEGSVSTLKIQRTERGDSAVYLCASSQTGGPSSYNEQFFGPGTRLTVL.

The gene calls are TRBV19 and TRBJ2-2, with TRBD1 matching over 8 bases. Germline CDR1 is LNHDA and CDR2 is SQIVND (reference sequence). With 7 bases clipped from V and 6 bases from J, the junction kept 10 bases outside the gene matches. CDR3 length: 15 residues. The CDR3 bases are TGTGCCAGTACCAGGACAGGGCCCTCGGCCGGGGAGCTGTTTTTT. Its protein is CASTRTGPSAGELFF. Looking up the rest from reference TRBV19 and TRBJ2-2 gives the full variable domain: DGGITQSPKYLFRKEGQNVTLSCEQNLNHDAMYWYRQDPGQGLRLIYYSQIVNDFQKGDIAEGYSVSREKKESFPLTVTSAQKNPTAFYLCASTRTGPSAGELFFGEGSRLTVL.

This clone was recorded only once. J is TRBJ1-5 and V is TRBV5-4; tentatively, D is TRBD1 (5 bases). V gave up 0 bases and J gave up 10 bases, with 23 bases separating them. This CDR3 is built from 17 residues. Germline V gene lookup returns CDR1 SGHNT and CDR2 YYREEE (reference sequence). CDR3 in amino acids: CASSLVLTAGDTGPQHF. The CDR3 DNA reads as TGTGCCAGCAGCTTGGTTCTGACCGCGGGGGATACGGGTCCCCAGCATTTT.

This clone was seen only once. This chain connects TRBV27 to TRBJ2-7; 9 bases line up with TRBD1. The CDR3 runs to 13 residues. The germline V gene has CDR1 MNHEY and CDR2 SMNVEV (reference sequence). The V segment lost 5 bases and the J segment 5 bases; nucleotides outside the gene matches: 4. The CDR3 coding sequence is TGTGCCAGCAGTGTCGGGACAGGGAACGAGCAGTACTTC. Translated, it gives CASSVGTGNEQYF.

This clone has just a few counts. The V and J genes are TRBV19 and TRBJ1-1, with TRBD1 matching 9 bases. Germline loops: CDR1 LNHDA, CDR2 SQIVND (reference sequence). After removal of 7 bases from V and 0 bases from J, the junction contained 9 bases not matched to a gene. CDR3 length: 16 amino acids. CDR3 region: CASTRDRAEMNTEAFF. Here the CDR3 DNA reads TGTGCCAGTACCCGGGACAGGGCCGAGATGAACACTGAAGCTTTCTTT.

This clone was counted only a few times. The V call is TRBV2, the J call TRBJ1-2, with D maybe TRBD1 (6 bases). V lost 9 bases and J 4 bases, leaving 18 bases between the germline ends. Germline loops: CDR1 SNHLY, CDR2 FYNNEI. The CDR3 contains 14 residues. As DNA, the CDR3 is TGTGCCAGGACTCGGCCTGGGGGCGGCTATGGCTACACCTTC. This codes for CARTRPGGGYGYTF.

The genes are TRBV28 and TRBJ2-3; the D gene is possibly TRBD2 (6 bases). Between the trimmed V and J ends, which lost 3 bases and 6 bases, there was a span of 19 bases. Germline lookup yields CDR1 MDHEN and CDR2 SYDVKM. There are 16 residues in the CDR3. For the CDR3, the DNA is TGTGCCAGCAGTTTTCAGGGATCCAGGGACTGGGATACGCAGTATTTT. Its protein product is CASSFQGSRDWDTQYF. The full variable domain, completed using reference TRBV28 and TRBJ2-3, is DVKVTQSSRYLVKRTGEKVFLECVQDMDHENMFWYRQDPGLGLRLIYFSYDVKMKEKGDIPEGYSVSREKKERFSLILESASTNQTSMYLCASSFQGSRDWDTQYFGPGTRLTVL.

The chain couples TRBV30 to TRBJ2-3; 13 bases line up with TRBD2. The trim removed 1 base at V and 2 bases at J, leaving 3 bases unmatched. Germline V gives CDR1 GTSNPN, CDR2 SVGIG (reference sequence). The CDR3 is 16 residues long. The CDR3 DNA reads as TGTGCCTGGAGTGCCGGGACTAGCGGGGTCACAGATACGCAGTATTTT. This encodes CAWSAGTSGVTDTQYF.

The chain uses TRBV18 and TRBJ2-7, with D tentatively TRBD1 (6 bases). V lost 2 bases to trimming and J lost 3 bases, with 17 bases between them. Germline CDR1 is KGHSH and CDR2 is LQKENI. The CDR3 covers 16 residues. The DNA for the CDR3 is TGTGCCAGCTCACCATTACTGGACAGTCGAGGCTACGAGCAGTACTTC. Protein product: CASSPLLDSRGYEQYF.

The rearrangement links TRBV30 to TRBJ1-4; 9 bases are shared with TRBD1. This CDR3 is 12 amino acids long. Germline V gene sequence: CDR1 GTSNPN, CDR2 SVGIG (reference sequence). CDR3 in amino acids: CAWGTGPEKLFF. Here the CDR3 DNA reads TGTGCTTGGGGGACAGGGCCTGAAAAACTGTTTTTT.

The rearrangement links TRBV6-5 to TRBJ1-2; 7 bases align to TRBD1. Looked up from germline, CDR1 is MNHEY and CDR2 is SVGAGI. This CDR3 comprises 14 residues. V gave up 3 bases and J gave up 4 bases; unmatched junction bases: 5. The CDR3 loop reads CASSYDRAPYGYTF. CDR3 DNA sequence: TGTGCCAGCAGTTATGACAGGGCCCCCTATGGCTACACCTTC.

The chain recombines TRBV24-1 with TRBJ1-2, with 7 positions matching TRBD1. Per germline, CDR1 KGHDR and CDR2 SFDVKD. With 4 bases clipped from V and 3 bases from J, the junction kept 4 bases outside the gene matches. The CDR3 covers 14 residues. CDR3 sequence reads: CATSDRGQDYGYTF. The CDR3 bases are TGTGCCACCAGTGACCGAGGACAGGACTATGGCTACACCTTC.

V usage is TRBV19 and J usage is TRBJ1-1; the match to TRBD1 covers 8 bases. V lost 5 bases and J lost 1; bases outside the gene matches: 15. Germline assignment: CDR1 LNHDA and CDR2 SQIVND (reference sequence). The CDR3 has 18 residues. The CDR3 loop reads CASSARTGYRATNTEAFF. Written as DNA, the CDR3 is TGTGCCAGTAGTGCGAGGACAGGGTACCGGGCTACGAACACTGAAGCTTTCTTT. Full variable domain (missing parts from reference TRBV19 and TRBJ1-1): DGGITQSPKYLFRKEGQNVTLSCEQNLNHDAMYWYRQDPGQGLRLIYYSQIVNDFQKGDIAEGYSVSREKKESFPLTVTSAQKNPTAFYLCASSARTGYRATNTEAFFGQGTRLTVV.

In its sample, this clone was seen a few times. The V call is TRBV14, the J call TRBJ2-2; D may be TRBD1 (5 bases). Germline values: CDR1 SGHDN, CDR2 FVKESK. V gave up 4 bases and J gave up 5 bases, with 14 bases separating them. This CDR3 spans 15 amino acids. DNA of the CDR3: TGTGCCAGCAGCCCTTTCGGACACAATACCGGGGAGCTGTTTTTT. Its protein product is CASSPFGHNTGELFF.

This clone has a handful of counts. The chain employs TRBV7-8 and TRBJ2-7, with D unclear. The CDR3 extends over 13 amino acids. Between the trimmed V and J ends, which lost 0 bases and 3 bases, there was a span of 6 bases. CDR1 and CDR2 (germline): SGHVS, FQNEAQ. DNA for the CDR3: TGTGCCAGCAGCTTAGCTAGTCGCTACGAGCAGTACTTC. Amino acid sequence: CASSLASRYEQYF.

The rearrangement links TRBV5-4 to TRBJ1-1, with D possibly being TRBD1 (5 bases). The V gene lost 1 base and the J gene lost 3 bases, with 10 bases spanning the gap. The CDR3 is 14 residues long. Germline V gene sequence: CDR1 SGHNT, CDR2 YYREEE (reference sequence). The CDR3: CASSLSPGDTEAFF. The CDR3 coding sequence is TGTGCCAGCAGCTTGTCCCCGGGGGACACTGAAGCTTTCTTT.

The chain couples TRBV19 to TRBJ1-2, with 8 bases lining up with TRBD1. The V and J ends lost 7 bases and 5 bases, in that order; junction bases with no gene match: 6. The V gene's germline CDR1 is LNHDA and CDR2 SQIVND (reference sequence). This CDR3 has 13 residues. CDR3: CASTQGARYGYTF. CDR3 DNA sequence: TGTGCCAGTACCCAGGGGGCGCGGTATGGCTACACCTTC.

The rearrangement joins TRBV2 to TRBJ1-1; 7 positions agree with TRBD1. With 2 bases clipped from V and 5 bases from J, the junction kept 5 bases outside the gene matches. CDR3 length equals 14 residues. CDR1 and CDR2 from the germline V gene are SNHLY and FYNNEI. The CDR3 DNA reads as TGTGCCAGCAGTGAAAGACAGGGTTGGACTGAAGCTTTCTTT. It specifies CASSERQGWTEAFF.

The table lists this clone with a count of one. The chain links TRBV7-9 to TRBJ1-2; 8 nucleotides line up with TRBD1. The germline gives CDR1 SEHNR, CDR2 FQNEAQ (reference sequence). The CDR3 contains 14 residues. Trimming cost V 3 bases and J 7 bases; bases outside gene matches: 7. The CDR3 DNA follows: TGTGCCAGCAGCTTGGGCAGGGGGCGCGTTGGCTACACCTTC. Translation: CASSLGRGRVGYTF.

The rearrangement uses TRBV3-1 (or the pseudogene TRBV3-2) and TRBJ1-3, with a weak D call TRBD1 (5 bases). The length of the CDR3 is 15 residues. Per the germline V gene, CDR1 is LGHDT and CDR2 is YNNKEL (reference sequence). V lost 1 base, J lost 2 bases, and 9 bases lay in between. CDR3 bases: TGTGCCAGCAGCCAAGTAGTACAGGCTGGAAACACCATATATTTT. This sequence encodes CASSQVVQAGNTIYF.

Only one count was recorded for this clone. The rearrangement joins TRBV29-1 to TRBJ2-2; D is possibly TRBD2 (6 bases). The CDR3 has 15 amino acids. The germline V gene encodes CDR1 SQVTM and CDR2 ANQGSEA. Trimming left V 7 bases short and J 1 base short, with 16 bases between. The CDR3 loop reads CSGRVGAMNTGELFF. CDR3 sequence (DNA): TGCAGCGGGAGGGTAGGGGCTATGAACACCGGGGAGCTGTTTTTT.